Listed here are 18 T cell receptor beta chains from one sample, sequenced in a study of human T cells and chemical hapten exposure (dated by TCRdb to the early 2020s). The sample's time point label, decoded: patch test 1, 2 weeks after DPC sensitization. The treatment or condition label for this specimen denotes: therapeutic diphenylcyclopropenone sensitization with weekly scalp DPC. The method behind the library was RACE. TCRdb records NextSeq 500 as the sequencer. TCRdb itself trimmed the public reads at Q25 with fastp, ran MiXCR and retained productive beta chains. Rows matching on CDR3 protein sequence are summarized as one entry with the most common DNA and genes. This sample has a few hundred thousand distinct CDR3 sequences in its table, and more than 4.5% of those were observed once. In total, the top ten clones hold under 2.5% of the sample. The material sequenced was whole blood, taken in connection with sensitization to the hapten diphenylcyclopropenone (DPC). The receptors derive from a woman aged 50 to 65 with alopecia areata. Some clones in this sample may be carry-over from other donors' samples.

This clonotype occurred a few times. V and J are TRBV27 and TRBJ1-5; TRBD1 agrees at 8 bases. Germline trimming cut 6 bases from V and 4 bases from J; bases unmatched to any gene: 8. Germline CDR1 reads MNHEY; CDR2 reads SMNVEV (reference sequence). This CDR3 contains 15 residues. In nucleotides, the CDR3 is TGTGCCAGCAGGGCTTTGGGACAGGAGAATCAGCCCCAGCATTTT. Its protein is CASRALGQENQPQHF.

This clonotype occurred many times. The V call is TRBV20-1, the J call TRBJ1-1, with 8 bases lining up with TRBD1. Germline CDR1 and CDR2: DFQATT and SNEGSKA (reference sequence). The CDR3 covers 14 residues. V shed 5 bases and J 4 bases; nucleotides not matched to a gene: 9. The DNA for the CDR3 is TGCAGTGCTTACCAGGGGGCGAAAGGCACTGAAGCTTTCTTT. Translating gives CSAYQGAKGTEAFF.

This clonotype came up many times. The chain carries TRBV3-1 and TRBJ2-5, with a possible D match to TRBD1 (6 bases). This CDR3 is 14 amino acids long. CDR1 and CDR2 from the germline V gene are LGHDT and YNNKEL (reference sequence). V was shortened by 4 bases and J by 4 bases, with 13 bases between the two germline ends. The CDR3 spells CASSPSRGLETQYF. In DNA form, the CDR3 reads TGTGCCAGCAGCCCGAGCAGGGGCTTAGAGACCCAGTACTTC.

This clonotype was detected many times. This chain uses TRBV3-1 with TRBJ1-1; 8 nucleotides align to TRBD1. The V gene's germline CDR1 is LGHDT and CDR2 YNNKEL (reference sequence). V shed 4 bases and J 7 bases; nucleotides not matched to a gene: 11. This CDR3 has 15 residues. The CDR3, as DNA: TGTGCCAGCAGCCTGTCGGACGACAGGGGAGGTGAAGCTTTCTTT. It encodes CASSLSDDRGGEAFF.

The CDR3 reads CASSPGEGTNTGELFF. The DNA for the CDR3 is TGCGCCAGCAGCCCCGGCGAGGGAACGAACACCGGGGAGCTGTTTTTT. V and J are TRBV5-1 and TRBJ2-2, with D possibly TRBD2 on 5 matching bases. Deletions cut 4 bases from V and 0 bases from J, with 13 bases between. The germline CDR1 and CDR2 sequences are SGHRS and YFSETQ. This CDR3 comprises 16 residues. The full variable domain, completed using reference TRBV5-1 and TRBJ2-2, is KAGVTQTPRYLIKTRGQQVTLSCSPISGHRSVSWYQQTPGQGLQFLFEYFSETQRNKGNFPGRFSGRQFSNSRSEMNVSTLELGDSALYLCASSPGEGTNTGELFFGEGSRLTVL.

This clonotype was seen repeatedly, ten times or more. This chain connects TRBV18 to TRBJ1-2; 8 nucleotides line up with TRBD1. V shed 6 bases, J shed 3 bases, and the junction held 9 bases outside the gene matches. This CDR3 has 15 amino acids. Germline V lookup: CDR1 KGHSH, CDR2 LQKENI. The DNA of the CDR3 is TGTGCCAGCTCCCAAACTCAGGGGGCTGACTATGGCTACACCTTC. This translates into CASSQTQGADYGYTF.

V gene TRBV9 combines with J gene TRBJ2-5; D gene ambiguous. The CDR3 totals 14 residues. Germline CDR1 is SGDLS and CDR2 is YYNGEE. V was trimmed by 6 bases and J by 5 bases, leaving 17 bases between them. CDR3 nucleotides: TGTGCCAGCACCGCCGCGGCAGACTGGGAGACCCAGTACTTC. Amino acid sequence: CASTAAADWETQYF.

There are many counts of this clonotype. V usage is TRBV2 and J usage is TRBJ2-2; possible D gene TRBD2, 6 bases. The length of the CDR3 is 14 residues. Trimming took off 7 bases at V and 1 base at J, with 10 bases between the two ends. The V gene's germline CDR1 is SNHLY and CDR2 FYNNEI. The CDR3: CASNPGENTGELFF. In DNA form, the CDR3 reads TGTGCCAGCAACCCGGGAGAGAACACCGGGGAGCTGTTTTTT. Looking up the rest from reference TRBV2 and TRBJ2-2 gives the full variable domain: EPEVTQTPSHQVTQMGQEVILRCVPISNHLYFYWYRQILGQKVEFLVSFYNNEISEKSEIFDDQFSVERPDGSNFTLKIRSTKLEDSAMYFCASNPGENTGELFFGEGSRLTVL.

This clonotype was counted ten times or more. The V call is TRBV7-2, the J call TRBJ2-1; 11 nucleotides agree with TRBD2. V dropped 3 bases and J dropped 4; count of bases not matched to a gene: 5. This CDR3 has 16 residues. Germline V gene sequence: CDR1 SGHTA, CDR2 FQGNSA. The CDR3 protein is CASSFSGRVGYNEQFF. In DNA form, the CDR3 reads TGTGCCAGCAGCTTTAGCGGGAGGGTGGGGTACAATGAGCAGTTCTTC.

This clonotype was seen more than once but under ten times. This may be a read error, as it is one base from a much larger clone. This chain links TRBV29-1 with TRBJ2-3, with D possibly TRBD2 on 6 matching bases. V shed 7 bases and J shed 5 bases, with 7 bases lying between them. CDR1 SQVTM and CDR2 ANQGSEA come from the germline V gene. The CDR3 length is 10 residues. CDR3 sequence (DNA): TGCAGCGCGGGGGAAGATACGCAGTATTTT. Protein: CSAGEDTQYF.

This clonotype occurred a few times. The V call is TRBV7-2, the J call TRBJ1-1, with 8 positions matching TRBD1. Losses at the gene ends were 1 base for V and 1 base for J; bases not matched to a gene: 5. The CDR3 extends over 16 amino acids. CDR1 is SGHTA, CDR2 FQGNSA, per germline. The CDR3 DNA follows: TGTGCCAGCAGCTTAGTACAGGGGGTTACGAACACTGAAGCTTTCTTT. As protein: CASSLVQGVTNTEAFF.

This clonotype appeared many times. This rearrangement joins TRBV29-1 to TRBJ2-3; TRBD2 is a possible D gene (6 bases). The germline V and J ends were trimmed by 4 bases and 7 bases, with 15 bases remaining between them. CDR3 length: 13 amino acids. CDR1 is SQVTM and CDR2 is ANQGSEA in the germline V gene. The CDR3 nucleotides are TGCAGCGTTGTCGGGGGATCCTCGAATACGCAGTATTTT. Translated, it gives CSVVGGSSNTQYF.

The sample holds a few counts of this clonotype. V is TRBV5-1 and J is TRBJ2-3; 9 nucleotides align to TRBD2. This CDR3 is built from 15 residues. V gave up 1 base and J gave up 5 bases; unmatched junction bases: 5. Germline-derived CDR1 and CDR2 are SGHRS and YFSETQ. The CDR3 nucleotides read TGCGCCAGCAGCTTGTTTGCGGGAGGGCAAGATACGCAGTATTTT. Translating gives CASSLFAGGQDTQYF.

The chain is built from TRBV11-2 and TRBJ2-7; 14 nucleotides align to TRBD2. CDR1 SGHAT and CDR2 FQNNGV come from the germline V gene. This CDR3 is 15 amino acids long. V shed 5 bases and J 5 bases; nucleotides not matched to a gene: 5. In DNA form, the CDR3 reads TGTGCCAGCAGCCCTCGACTAGCGGGAGGGCACGAGCAGTACTTC. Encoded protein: CASSPRLAGGHEQYF.

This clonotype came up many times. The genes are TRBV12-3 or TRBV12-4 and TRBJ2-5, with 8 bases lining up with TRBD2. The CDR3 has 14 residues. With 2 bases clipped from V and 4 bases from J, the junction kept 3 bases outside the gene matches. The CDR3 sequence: CASSLLAGRETQYF. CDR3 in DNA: TGTGCCAGCAGTTTACTAGCGGGTAGAGAGACCCAGTACTTC.

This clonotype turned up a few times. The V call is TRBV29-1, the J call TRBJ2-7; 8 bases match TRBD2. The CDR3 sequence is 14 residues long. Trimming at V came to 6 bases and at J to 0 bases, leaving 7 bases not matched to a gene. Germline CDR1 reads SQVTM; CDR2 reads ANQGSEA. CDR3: CSVQSAGASYEQYF. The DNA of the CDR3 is TGCAGCGTCCAATCAGCGGGAGCCTCCTACGAGCAGTACTTC.

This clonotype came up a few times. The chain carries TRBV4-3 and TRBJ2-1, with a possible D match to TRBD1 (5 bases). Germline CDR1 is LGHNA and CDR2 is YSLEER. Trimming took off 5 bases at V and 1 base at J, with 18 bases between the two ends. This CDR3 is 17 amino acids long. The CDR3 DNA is TGCGCCAGCAGCTCCTCCCTAGGTGGGGCATCCTACAATGAGCAGTTCTTC. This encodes CASSSSLGGASYNEQFF.

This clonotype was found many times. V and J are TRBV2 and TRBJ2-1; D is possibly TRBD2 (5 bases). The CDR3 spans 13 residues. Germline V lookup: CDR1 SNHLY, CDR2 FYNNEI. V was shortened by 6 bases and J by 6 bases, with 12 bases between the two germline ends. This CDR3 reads CASRGGGVNEQFF. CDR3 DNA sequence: TGTGCCAGCAGAGGCGGAGGTGTCAATGAGCAGTTCTTC.